This is a list of T cell receptor beta chains from one sample in a study of blood T cell repertoires in COVID-19. Profiled with immunoSEQ multiplex PCR; TCRdb holds only in-frame clones, not every one. The sample lists approximately 300,000 clones, approximately 86% occurring once. Sequencing was done on a sample of peripheral blood. These receptors were collected from a woman in her forties or fifties with active or convalescent COVID-19. Each CDR3 is given with its conserved first and last residue. The D gene is left open where the match is weak. Rows give clone size only sometimes, using once, few, many, or a class for an expanded clone.

cdr3_nt	cdr3_aa	clone_size	d_call	v_call	j_call
TGTGCCAGCAGCCAGGACCTTACAGCGGTCTCCGTCTATGGCTACACCTTC	CASSQDLTAVSVYGYTF	once	.	TRBV3-1/TRBV3-2	TRBJ1-2
TGTGCCAGTAGTATAGTGGACGGGAGTGTGACCGGGGAGCTGTTTTTT	CASSIVDGSVTGELFF	.	.	TRBV19	TRBJ2-2
TGTGCCACCGGGGGGGGTCGACACTACACCGGGGAGCTGTTTTTT	CATGGGRHYTGELFF	once	TRBD2	TRBV6-5	TRBJ2-2
TGTGCCAGCAGCTTTGTCAGGGACTCTGGAAACACCATATATTTT	CASSFVRDSGNTIYF	few	.	TRBV5-5	TRBJ1-3
TGTGCCAGCAGCCAAGTCGGGTGGCTTGACGAGCAGTACTTC	CASSQVGWLDEQYF	.	.	TRBV3-1/TRBV3-2	TRBJ2-7
TGTGCCAGCAGCCTAGAGACTAGCTCCTACGAGCAGTACTTC	CASSLETSSYEQYF	.	.	TRBV14	TRBJ2-7
TGTGCCAGCAGTGCCCCCGGGACAGCCGGGGTCACTGAAGCTTTCTTT	CASSAPGTAGVTEAFF	.	TRBD1	TRBV28	TRBJ1-1
TGTGCCAGCTCACCCGGGAACACTGAAGCTTTCTTT	CASSPGNTEAFF	.	.	TRBV18	TRBJ1-1
TGCGCCAGCAGTGAGACTTCCCCGCCCAACAGGGCTAGCTCTGGGGCCAACGTCCTGACTTTC	CASSETSPPNRASSGANVLTF	.	.	TRBV10-1	TRBJ2-6
TGTGCCAGCTCACCCCCTCTTGGCGGAGATACGCAGTATTTT	CASSPPLGGDTQYF	.	.	TRBV18	TRBJ2-3
TGTGCCAGCAGTTGGACAGGGACTAATGAAAAACTGTTTTTT	CASSWTGTNEKLFF	.	TRBD1	TRBV28	TRBJ1-4
TGTGCCAGCAGCTTAAACGTAGCGGGAGCCTACAATGAGCAGTTCTTC	CASSLNVAGAYNEQFF	.	TRBD2	TRBV7-2	TRBJ2-1
TGTGCCAGCAGTCTCGACCCCGGGGGGACTGAAGCTTTCTTT	CASSLDPGGTEAFF	.	.	TRBV27	TRBJ1-1
TGCAGCGTTGACCCGACGGGTCCCTATGGCTACACCTTC	CSVDPTGPYGYTF	.	.	TRBV29-1	TRBJ1-2
TGTGCCACCAGCAGTTCCTCCGAGCAGTACTTC	CATSSSSEQYF	.	.	TRBV15	TRBJ2-7
TGCGCCAGCAGCTTTAACAGTGGTGGCCCCTACGAGCAGTACTTC	CASSFNSGGPYEQYF	.	.	TRBV5-1	TRBJ2-7
TGTGCCAGTAGTATCGACAGGGACACTGAAGCTTTCTTT	CASSIDRDTEAFF	.	TRBD1	TRBV19	TRBJ1-1
TGTGCCAGCAGCCAAGGCGGGTGGTATAAAGCATACAATGAGCAGTTCTTC	CASSQGGWYKAYNEQFF	.	.	TRBV3-1/TRBV3-2	TRBJ2-1
TGTGCCAGCAGCCGGACTAGCGGGAAGGTGTGGGAGACCCAGTACTTC	CASSRTSGKVWETQYF	.	TRBD2	TRBV28	TRBJ2-5
TGTGCCAGCAGTGAACGACGACAAATGAACACCGGGGAGCTGTTTTTT	CASSERRQMNTGELFF	.	.	TRBV6-1	TRBJ2-2
TGTGCCAGCAGTTACCGTCGACAGGGGACAGAGACCCAGTACTTC	CASSYRRQGTETQYF	.	TRBD1	TRBV6-6	TRBJ2-5
TGTGCCAGCAGCCGACAGGGCGGCACAGATACGCAGTATTTT	CASSRQGGTDTQYF	.	TRBD1	TRBV16	TRBJ2-3
TGTGCCAGCTCATCGGAACAGGGAAGCAATCAGCCCCAGCATTTT	CASSSEQGSNQPQHF	.	.	TRBV18	TRBJ1-5
TGTGCCAGCTCACCACCGAGGCCGGCCCCGGACTATGGCTACACCTTC	CASSPPRPAPDYGYTF	.	.	TRBV18	TRBJ1-2
TGTGCCAGTAGTATTGGCGGGACTAGCGGGAGGGTGCAGCAGTTCTTC	CASSIGGTSGRVQQFF	.	TRBD2	TRBV19	TRBJ2-1
TGTGCCAGCACCCTAGTGGCTGAAGCTTTCTTT	CASTLVAEAFF	.	.	TRBV11-2	TRBJ1-1
TGTGCCAGCAGTCCGACTAGCGCCGCCCTCCAAGAGACCCAGTACTTC	CASSPTSAALQETQYF	.	TRBD2	TRBV9	TRBJ2-5
TGCGCCAGCAGCCAAGGCTTCGGGGGGAGGGATCAGCCCCAGCATTTT	CASSQGFGGRDQPQHF	.	.	TRBV4-1	TRBJ1-5
TGTGCCACCACTAGCGGGAGCCAAGAGACCCAGTACTTC	CATTSGSQETQYF	.	TRBD2	TRBV15	TRBJ2-5
TGTGCCAGTAGTATAAACTTTGGGAGGAGGTCTAACTATGGCTACACCTTC	CASSINFGRRSNYGYTF	.	.	TRBV19	TRBJ1-2
TGTGCCAGCAGCGTAGACTATGCTCTTAACACAGATACGCAGTATTTT	CASSVDYALNTDTQYF	.	.	TRBV9	TRBJ2-3
TGTGCCAGCAGCCCATCCGGACTAGCCCACGAGCAGTACTTC	CASSPSGLAHEQYF	once	TRBD2	TRBV7-3	TRBJ2-7
TGTGCCAGCAGTTCCTTAGGGGGCTGGCAGAGGGGCACTGAAGCTTTCTTT	CASSSLGGWQRGTEAFF	.	TRBD1	TRBV27	TRBJ1-1
TGTGCCAGTAGTCCCAGACGACTAGGCGAGTCCTACAATGAGCAGTTCTTC	CASSPRRLGESYNEQFF	.	.	TRBV19	TRBJ2-1
TGTGCCAGTCGTCAAGCGGGAGAGACCCAGTACTTC	CASRQAGETQYF	few	.	TRBV19	TRBJ2-5
TGTGCCAGCAGTACCCGGACTAGCGGGGGGCTATATCTCACAGATACGCAGTATTTT	CASSTRTSGGLYLTDTQYF	.	TRBD2	TRBV28	TRBJ2-3
TGTGCCAGCTCACCCGTGGGACTAGCGGGGGGAGTGAACGAGCAGTACTTC	CASSPVGLAGGVNEQYF	.	TRBD2	TRBV18	TRBJ2-7
TGTGCCAGCAGCTTAGCGCTAGGGGGCGGCTACACCTTC	CASSLALGGGYTF	.	TRBD1	TRBV7-9	TRBJ1-2
TGTGCCAGCAGGTCCGGACAGGGGTTGTGGGAGCAGTACTTC	CASRSGQGLWEQYF	few	TRBD1	TRBV27	TRBJ2-7
TGTGCCACCAGCAGAGTAGGTAGCGGACGGTCCTACGAGCAGTACTTC	CATSRVGSGRSYEQYF	.	.	TRBV15	TRBJ2-7
TGTGCCAGCAGTTTACTAATCGCCGGAAACACCATATATTTT	CASSLLIAGNTIYF	.	.	TRBV28	TRBJ1-3
TGCGCCAGCAGCCTCCAGGGGTACGAGCAGTACTTC	CASSLQGYEQYF	many	.	TRBV5-1	TRBJ2-7
TGTGCCAGCAGCCCGGACGGACACCTCACTGAAGCTTTCTTT	CASSPDGHLTEAFF	once	.	TRBV7-2	TRBJ1-1
TGTGCCAGCAGGGAAGACAGGCCCTATGGCTACACCTTC	CASREDRPYGYTF	.	.	TRBV2	TRBJ1-2
TGTGCCAGCAGTTCGGGACTTTCGTTCGAGCAGTACTTC	CASSSGLSFEQYF	.	.	TRBV12-3/TRBV12-4	TRBJ2-7
TGTGCCAGCAGTTTAAACAGGGGAGGCAACACCATATATTTT	CASSLNRGGNTIYF	.	TRBD1	TRBV3-1/TRBV3-2	TRBJ1-3
TGTGCCAGCAGCACTCTTACCGGGACTAGCGGAGCTAACAATGAGCAGTTCTTC	CASSTLTGTSGANNEQFF	.	TRBD2	TRBV7-9	TRBJ2-1
TGTGCCAGCAGCTCCCAGGTGAACACTGAAGCTTTCTTT	CASSSQVNTEAFF	.	.	TRBV7-7	TRBJ1-1
TGTGCCAGCAGTTTATTGGGTACAGGTCTAAATTCACCCCTCCACTTT	CASSLLGTGLNSPLHF	once	.	TRBV28	TRBJ1-6
TGTGCCAGCAGCTTAGGGCAGTTTTTCTCTGGAAACACCATATATTTT	CASSLGQFFSGNTIYF	once	.	TRBV7-8	TRBJ1-3
TGTGCCAGCAGCCTTCGGCAGGGTTATCAAGAGACCCAGTACTTC	CASSLRQGYQETQYF	.	.	TRBV9	TRBJ2-5
TGTGCCAGCAGCTCATACAGGTTAACGGCGGGGACAGATACGCAGTATTTT	CASSSYRLTAGTDTQYF	.	.	TRBV7-9	TRBJ2-3
TGTGCCAGCCTGAATTCTGGGGGGGGCGCTGAAGCTTTCTTT	CASLNSGGGAEAFF	once	.	TRBV3-1/TRBV3-2	TRBJ1-1
TGTGCCAGCAGCAGAGGGAATGGTGGGCAAGAGACCCAGTACTTC	CASSRGNGGQETQYF	.	.	TRBV11-2	TRBJ2-5
TGTGCCAGCAGCCCGGGACAGTTGAGCTCCTACGAGCAGTACTTC	CASSPGQLSSYEQYF	.	TRBD1	TRBV7-8	TRBJ2-7
TGCGCCAGCAGCCCTCTGGGGCTAGCCAAAAACATTCAGTACTTC	CASSPLGLAKNIQYF	.	.	TRBV5-1	TRBJ2-4
TGCGCCAGCAGCTTGGGACAGGCCGTCACCGGGGAGCTGTTTTTT	CASSLGQAVTGELFF	.	.	TRBV5-1	TRBJ2-2
TGTGCCAGCGGGGTGACGAGCGGGATTGCCGATACGCAGTATTTT	CASGVTSGIADTQYF	.	TRBD2	TRBV2	TRBJ2-3
TGTGCCAGCAGTTACCAGGGGGCGCTGGTCAATGGCTACACCTTC	CASSYQGALVNGYTF	.	TRBD1	TRBV6-5	TRBJ1-2
TGCGCCAGCAGCTCGGGCACTAGCGGGAGGACAGATACGCAGTATTTT	CASSSGTSGRTDTQYF	few	TRBD2	TRBV5-1	TRBJ2-3